The clone carrying this TCR beta chain is termed medium-sized. The CDR3 is 14 residues long. Trimming shortened V by 0 bases and J by 5 bases, and 13 bases separated the two germline ends. The germline V gene encodes CDR1 SQVTM and CDR2 ANQGSEA. The sample's time point: before trial treatment. Alpha- and beta-chain coverage of first-strand cDNA came from TRAV- and TRBV-specific primers. The authors ran 20 PCR cycles to amplify TCRs with a constant-region primer and V-primer adapter. TCRdb analysed the reads with MiXCR anew, one entry per CDR3 protein. The table shows tens of thousands of distinct CDR3 sequences, with less than 25% occurring only once. This sample stems from a study of low-dose radiotherapy and immunotherapy resistance in tumors. Study at large: The treatment that patients received was intravenous nivolumab 240 mg every two weeks plus ipilimumab 1 mg/kg every six weeks. Every two weeks, cyclophosphamide 200 mg/m2 was infused one day before radiation plus immunotherapy. Oral administration of aspirin 300 mg daily occurred for four cycles, commencing at cycle 1 day 1.

The J gene is TRBJ1-1, the V gene TRBV29-1, with a tentative D call TRBD1 (5 bases). The sequence derives from a male donor with prostate cancer. The sample in question was PBMCs, obtained before treatment. The CDR3, as DNA: TGCAGCGTTGAAGATGGGGGGTACGGGACTGAAGCTTTCTTT. This codes for CSVEDGGYGTEAFF.